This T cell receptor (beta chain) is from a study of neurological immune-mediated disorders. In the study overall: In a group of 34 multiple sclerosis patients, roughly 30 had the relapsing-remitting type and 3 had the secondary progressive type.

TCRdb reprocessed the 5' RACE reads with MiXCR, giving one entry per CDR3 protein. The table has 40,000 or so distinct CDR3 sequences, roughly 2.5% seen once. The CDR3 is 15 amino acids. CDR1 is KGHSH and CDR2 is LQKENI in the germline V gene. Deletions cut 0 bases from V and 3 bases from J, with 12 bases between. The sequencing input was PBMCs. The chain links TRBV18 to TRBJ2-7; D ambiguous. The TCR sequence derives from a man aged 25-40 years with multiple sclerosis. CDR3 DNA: TGTGCCAGCTCACCACCGGCCGGAACGGACTACGAGCAGTACTTC. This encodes CASSPPAGTDYEQYF.